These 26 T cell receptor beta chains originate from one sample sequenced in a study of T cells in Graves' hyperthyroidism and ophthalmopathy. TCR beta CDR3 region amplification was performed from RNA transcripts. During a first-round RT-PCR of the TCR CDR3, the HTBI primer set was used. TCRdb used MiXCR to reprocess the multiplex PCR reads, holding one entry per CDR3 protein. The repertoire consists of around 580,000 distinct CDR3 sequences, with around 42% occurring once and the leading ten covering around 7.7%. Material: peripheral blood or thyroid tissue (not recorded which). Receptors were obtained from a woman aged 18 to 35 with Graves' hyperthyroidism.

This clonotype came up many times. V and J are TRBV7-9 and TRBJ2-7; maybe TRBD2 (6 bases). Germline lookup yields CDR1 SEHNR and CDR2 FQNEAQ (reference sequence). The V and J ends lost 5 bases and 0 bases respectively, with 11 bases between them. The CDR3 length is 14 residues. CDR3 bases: TGTGCCAGCAGCGGCCCTAGCGTCTCCTACGAGCAGTACTTC. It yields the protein CASSGPSVSYEQYF.

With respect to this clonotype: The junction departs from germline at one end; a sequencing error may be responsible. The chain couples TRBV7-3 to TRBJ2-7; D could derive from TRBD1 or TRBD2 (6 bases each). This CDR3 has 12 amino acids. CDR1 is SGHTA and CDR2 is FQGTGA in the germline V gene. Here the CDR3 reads CVSSLRGDEQYF. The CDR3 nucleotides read TGTGTCAGCAGCTTAAGGGGGGACGAGCAGTACTTC. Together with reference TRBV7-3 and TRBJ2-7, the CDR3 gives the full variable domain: GAGVSQTPSNKVTEKGKYVELRCDPISGHTALYWYRQSLGQGPEFLIYFQGTGAADDSGLPNDRFFAVRPEGSVSTLKIQRTERGDSAVYLCVSSLRGDEQYFGPGTRLTVT.

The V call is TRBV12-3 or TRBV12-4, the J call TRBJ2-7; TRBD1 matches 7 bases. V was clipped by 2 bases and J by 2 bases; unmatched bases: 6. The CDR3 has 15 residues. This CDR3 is CASSLRTGPTYEQYF. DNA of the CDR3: TGTGCCAGCAGTTTAAGGACAGGTCCTACCTACGAGCAGTACTTC.

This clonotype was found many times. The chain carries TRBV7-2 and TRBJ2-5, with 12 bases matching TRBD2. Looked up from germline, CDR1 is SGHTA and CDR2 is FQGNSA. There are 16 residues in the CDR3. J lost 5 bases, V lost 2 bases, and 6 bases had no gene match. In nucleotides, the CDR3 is TGTGCCAGCAGCTTAAGGCTAGCGGGAGGGGGCGAGACCCAGTACTTC. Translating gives CASSLRLAGGGETQYF.

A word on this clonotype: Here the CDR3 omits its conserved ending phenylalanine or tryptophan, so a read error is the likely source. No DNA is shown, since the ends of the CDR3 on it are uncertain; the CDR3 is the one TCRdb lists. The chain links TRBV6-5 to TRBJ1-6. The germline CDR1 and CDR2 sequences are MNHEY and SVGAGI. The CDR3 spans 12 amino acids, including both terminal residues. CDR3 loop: CASSSATPTPTS.

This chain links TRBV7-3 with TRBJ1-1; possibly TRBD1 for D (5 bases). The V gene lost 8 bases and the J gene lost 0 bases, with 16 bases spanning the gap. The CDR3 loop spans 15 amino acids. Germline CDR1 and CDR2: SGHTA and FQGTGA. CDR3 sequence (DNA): TGTGCCAGCGGAGACGATGGGGCGCTGAACACTGAAGCTTTCTTT. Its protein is CASGDDGALNTEAFF.

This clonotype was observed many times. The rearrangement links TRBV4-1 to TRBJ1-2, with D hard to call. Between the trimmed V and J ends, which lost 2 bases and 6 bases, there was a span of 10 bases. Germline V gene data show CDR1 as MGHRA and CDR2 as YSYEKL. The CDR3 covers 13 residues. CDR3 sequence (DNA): TGCGCCAGCAGCCAATGGGGAAGCAATGGCTACACCTTC. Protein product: CASSQWGSNGYTF.

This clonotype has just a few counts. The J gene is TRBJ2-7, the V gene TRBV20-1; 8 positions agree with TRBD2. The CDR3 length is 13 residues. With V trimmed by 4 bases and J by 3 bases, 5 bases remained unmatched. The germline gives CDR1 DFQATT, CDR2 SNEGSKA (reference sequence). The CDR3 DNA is TGCAGTGCTAATAGCGGGATCTTCTACGAGCAGTACTTC. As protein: CSANSGIFYEQYF.

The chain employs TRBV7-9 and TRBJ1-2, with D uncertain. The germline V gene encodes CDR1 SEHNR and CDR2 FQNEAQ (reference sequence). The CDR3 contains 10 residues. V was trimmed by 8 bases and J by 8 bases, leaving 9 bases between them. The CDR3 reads CASGLGGYTF. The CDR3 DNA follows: TGTGCCAGCGGCCTGGGCGGCTACACCTTC.

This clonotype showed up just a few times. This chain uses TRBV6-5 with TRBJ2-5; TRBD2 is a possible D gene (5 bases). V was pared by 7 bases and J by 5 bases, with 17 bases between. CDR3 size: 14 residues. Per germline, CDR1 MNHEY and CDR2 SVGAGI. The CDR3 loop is CASTHDPGRETQYF. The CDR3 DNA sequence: TGTGCCAGCACCCACGACCCGGGAAGGGAGACCCAGTACTTC.

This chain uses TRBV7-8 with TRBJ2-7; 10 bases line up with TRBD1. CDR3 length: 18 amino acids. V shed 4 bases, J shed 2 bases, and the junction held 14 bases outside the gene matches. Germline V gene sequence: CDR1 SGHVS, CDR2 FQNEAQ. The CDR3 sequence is CASSSTPGTGATAYEQYF. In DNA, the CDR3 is TGTGCCAGCAGCTCAACCCCCGGGACAGGGGCTACCGCCTACGAGCAGTACTTC.

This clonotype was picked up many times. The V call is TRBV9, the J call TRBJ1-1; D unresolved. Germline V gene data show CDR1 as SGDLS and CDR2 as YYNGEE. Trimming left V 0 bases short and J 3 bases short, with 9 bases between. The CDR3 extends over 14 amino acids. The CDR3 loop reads CASSVVGIDTEAFF. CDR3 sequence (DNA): TGTGCCAGCAGCGTAGTAGGGATTGACACTGAAGCTTTCTTT.

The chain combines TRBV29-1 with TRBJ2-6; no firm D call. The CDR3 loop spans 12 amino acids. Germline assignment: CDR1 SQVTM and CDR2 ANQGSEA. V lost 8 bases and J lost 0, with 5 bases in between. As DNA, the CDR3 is TGCAGCTTCCTCTCTGGGGCCAACGTCCTGACTTTC. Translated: CSFLSGANVLTF.

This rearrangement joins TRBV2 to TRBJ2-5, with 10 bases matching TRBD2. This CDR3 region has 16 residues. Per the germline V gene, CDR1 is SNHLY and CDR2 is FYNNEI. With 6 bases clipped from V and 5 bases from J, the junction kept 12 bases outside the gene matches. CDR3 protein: CASSSLAGTLRETQYF. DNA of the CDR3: TGTGCCAGCAGCTCACTAGCGGGGACCTTACGTGAGACCCAGTACTTC.

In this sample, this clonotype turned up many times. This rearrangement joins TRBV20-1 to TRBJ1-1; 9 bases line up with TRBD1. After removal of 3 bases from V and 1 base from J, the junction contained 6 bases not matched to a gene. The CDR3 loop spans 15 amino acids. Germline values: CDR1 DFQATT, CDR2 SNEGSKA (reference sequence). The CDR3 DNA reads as TGCAGTGCTAGTAGACCGGGACAGGGGAACACTGAAGCTTTCTTT. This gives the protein CSASRPGQGNTEAFF.

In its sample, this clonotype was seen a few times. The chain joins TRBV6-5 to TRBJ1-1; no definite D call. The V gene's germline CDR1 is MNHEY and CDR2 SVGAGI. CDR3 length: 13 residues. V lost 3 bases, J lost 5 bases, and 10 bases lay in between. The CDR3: CASSYRQFTEAFF. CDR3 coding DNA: TGTGCCAGCAGTTATAGGCAGTTTACTGAAGCTTTCTTT.

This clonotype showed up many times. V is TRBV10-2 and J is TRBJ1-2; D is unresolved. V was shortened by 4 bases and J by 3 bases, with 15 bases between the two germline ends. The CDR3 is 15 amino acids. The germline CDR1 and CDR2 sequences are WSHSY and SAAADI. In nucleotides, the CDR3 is TGCGCCAGCAGTGCCCCAGATCGAGTGGACTATGGCTACACCTTC. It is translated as CASSAPDRVDYGYTF.

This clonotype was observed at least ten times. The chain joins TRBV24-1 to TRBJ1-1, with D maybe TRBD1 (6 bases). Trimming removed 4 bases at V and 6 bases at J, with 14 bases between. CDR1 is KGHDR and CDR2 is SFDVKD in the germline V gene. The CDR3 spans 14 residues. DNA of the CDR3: TGTGCCACCAGTGACTCAACCCGGACAGCTGAAGCTTTCTTT. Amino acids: CATSDSTRTAEAFF.

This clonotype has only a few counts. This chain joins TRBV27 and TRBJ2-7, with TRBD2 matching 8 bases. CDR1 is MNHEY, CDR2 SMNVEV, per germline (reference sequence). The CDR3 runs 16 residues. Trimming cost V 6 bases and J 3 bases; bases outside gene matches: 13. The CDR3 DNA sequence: TGTGCCAGCAGCATCAAAAAGGCGGGAGGAGACTACGAGCAGTACTTC. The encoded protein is CASSIKKAGGDYEQYF.

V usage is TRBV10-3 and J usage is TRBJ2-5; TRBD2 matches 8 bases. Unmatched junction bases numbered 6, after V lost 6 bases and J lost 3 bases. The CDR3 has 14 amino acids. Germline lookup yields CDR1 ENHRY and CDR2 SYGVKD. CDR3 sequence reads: CAIRRAGDEETQYF. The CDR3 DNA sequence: TGTGCCATCAGACGAGCGGGAGATGAAGAGACCCAGTACTTC.

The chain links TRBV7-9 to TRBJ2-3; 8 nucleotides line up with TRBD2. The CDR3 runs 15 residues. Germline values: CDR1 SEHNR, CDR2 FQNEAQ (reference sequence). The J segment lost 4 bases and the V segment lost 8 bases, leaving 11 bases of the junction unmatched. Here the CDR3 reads CASGEDGGRSDTQYF. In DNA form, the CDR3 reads TGTGCCAGCGGTGAAGACGGCGGGAGGTCAGATACGCAGTATTTT.

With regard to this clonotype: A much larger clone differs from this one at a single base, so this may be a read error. Here the CDR3 DNA reads TGTGCCAGCAGCCCCCCGGACAGGGTGGGCAATGAGCAGTACTTC. It specifies CASSPPDRVGNEQYF. The chain has TRBV7-3 and TRBJ2-7; 8 nucleotides align to TRBD1. V dropped 5 bases and J dropped 7; count of bases not matched to a gene: 13. CDR1 and CDR2 (germline): SGHTA, FQGTGA. The CDR3 has 15 amino acids.

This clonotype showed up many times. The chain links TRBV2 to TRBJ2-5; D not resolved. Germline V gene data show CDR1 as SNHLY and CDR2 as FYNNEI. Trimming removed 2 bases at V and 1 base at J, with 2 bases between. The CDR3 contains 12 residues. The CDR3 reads CASSESQETQYF. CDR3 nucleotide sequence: TGTGCCAGCAGTGAATCCCAAGAGACCCAGTACTTC.

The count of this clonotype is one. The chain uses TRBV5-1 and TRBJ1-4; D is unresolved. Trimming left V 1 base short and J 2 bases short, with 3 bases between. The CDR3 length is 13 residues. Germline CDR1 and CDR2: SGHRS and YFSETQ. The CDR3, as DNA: TGCGCCAGCAGCTTGAAGACTAATGAAAAACTGTTTTTT. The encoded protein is CASSLKTNEKLFF.

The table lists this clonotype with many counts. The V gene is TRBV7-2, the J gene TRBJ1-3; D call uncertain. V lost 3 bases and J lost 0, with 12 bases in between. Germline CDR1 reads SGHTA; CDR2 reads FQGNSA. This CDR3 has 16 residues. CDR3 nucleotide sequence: TGTGCCAGCAGCTTCCAACAGCCTAGCTCTGGAAACACCATATATTTT. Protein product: CASSFQQPSSGNTIYF.

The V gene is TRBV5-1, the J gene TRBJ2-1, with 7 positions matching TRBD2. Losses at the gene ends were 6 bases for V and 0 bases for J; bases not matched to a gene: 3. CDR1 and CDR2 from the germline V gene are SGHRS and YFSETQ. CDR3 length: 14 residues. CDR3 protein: CASKGGGSYNEQFF. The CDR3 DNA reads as TGCGCCAGCAAAGGCGGGGGCTCCTACAATGAGCAGTTCTTC. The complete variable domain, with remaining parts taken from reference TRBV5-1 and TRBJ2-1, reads KAGVTQTPRYLIKTRGQQVTLSCSPISGHRSVSWYQQTPGQGLQFLFEYFSETQRNKGNFPGRFSGRQFSNSRSEMNVSTLELGDSALYLCASKGGGSYNEQFFGPGTRLTVL.